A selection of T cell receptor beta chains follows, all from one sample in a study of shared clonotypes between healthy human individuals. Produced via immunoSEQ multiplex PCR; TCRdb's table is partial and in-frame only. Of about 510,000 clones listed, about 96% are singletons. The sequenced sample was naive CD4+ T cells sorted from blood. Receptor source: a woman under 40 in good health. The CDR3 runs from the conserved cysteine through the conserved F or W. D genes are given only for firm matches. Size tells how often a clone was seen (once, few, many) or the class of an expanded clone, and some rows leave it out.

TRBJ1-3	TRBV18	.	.	TGTGCCAGCTCACCAGGGACCAGCTCTGGAAACACCATATATTTT	CASSPGTSSGNTIYF
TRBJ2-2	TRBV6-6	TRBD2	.	TGTGCCAGCAGTCAGGAGCGGGAGTGGGCCGGGGAGCTGTTTTTT	CASSQEREWAGELFF
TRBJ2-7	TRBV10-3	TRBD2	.	TGTGCCATCAGTGAGTCGATACTAGCGGGAGAAAAAGAGCAGTACTTC	CAISESILAGEKEQYF
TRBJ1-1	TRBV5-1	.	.	TGCGCCAGCAGCTTGGGTCTTACAAGGGTGAACACTGAAGCTTTCTTT	CASSLGLTRVNTEAFF
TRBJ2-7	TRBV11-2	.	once	TGTGCCAGCAGCTTAGGGGGCCTTCTTAGACTCCCCGGCTCCTACGAGCAGTACTTC	CASSLGGLLRLPGSYEQYF
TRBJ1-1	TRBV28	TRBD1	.	TGTGCCAGCAGTTCCTCCGGGACAGGGGTCACTGAAGCTTTCTTT	CASSSSGTGVTEAFF
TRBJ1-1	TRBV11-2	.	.	TGTGCCAGCAGCTTAGGACCTCGAGGAGCTTTCTTT	CASSLGPRGAFF
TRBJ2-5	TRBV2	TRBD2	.	TGTGCCAGCAGTGGTATAGCGGGAGGGCGGGAGACCCAGTACTTC	CASSGIAGGRETQYF
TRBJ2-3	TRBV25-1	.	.	TGTGCCAGCAGTCACCAGGGCCGGGGAGATACGCAGTATTTT	CASSHQGRGDTQYF
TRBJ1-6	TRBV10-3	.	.	TGTGCCATCAGTGAGAATACAGGGTTAGGATCACCCCTCCACTTT	CAISENTGLGSPLHF
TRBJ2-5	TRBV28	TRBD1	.	TGTGCCAGCAGAAAGGACAGGGTTAGACAAGAGACCCAGTACTTC	CASRKDRVRQETQYF
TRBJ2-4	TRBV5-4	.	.	TGTGCCAGCAGCCCCCCCGGGACTGGTGACATTCAGTACTTC	CASSPPGTGDIQYF
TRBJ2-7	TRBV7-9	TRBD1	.	TGTGCCAGTTCGGACAGGGGGCCTAGCGAGCAGTACTTC	CASSDRGPSEQYF
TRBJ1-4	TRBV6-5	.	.	TGTGCCAGCAGTTACTCGAGGGGCGTGGGTGAAAAACTGTTTTTT	CASSYSRGVGEKLFF
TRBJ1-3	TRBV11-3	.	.	TGTGCCAGCAGCCCGGGAGGAGCGGGAAACACCATATATTTT	CASSPGGAGNTIYF
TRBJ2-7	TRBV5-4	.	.	TGTGCCAGCAGCTTCCCCCCAGGCTACGAGCAGTACTTC	CASSFPPGYEQYF
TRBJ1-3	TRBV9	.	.	TGTGCCAGCAGTCTGTCCTCTGGAAACACCATATATTTT	CASSLSSGNTIYF
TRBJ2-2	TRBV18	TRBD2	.	TGTGCCAGCTCACCTAAAAATAGCGGGATAAACACCGGGGAGCTGTTTTTT	CASSPKNSGINTGELFF
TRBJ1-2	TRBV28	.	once	TGTGCCAGCAGTCTTGAAACTCGTAGATCCTATGGCTACACCTTC	CASSLETRRSYGYTF
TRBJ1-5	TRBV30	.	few	TGTGCCTGGAGCAGGGGCAATCAGCCCCAGCATTTT	CAWSRGNQPQHF
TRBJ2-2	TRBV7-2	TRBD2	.	TGTGCCAGCAGCTTTAGCGGGTTACACACCGGGGAGCTGTTTTTT	CASSFSGLHTGELFF
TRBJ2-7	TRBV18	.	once	TGTGCCAGCTCACCTGGTGGGAGTCGACACGAGCAGTACTTC	CASSPGGSRHEQYF
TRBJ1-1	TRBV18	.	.	TGTGCCAGCTCACCCGGGTCCCAACCTGGGAGAGCTTTCTTT	CASSPGSQPGRAFF
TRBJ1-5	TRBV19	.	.	TGTGCCAGTAGGTTCACAGGGCGTCAGCCCCAGCATTTT	CASRFTGRQPQHF
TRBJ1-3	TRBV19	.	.	TGTGCCAGTAGTATAGTCGGGGGACTCTCTGGAAACACCATATATTTT	CASSIVGGLSGNTIYF
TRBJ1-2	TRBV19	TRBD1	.	TGTGCCAGTAGTCCTTGGACAGGAGCTAACTATGGCTACACCTTC	CASSPWTGANYGYTF
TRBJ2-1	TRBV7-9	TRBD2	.	TGTGCCAGCAGTTCTCGAGTGGCTAGCGGGGGCAATGAGCAGTTCTTC	CASSSRVASGGNEQFF
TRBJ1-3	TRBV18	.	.	TGTGCCAGCTCCGTCATTTTGGACACACAACACTCTGGAAACACCATATATTTT	CASSVILDTQHSGNTIYF
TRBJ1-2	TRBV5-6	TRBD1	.	TGTGCCAGCAGCTATTTAAGCAACAGGGGGCGCAGGGTCTATGGCTACACCTTC	CASSYLSNRGRRVYGYTF
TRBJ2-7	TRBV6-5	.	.	TGTGCCAGCAGTGGACCTGTGGACGAGCAGTACTTC	CASSGPVDEQYF
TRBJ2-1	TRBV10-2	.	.	TGCGCCAGCAGGGGGGACTTCCCCGGGGGTGAGCAGTTCTTC	CASRGDFPGGEQFF
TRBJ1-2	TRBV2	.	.	TGTGCCAGCAGCATACAAGCTAACTATGGCTACACCTTC	CASSIQANYGYTF
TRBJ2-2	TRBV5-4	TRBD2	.	TGTGCCAGCAGCTTGGATGGACTAGCGGGAGTAGTTGGGGAGCTGTTTTTT	CASSLDGLAGVVGELFF
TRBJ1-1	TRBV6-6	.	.	TGTGCCAGCAGCCGGGTACAGGGCGTGAACACTGAAGCTTTCTTT	CASSRVQGVNTEAFF
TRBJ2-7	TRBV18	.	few	TGTGCCAGCTCACCAGACAGCTACGAGCAGTACTTC	CASSPDSYEQYF
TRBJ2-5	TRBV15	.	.	TGTGCCACCAGCTGGGGTCGGGAGAAGGAGACCCAGTACTTC	CATSWGREKETQYF
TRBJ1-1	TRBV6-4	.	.	TGTGCCAGCAGGATGAGGGCTGAAGCTTTCTTT	CASRMRAEAFF
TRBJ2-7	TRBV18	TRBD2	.	TGTGCCAGCTCACTTATGGACGGGAGGGCCTCGCCCGAGCAGTACTTC	CASSLMDGRASPEQYF
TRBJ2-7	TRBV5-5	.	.	TGTGCCAGCAGCCCGGCCGGGACTGGGGCCTCCTACGAGCAGTACTTC	CASSPAGTGASYEQYF
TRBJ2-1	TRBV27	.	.	TGTGCCAGCAGCTCATTCGGGCAGCCGAAGGAGCAGTTCTTC	CASSSFGQPKEQFF
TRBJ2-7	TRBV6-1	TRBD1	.	TGTGCCAGCTCCGAGGGGACAGGGACCTACGAGCAGTACTTC	CASSEGTGTYEQYF
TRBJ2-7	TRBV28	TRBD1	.	TGTGCCAGCAGTCTTCCCCCGGGACAGGGTAACGAGCAGTACTTC	CASSLPPGQGNEQYF
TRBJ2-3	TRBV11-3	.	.	TGTGCCAGCAGCCCAGGGGTAGAAGATACGCAGTATTTT	CASSPGVEDTQYF
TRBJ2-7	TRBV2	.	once	TGTGCAGGGGGGGGTCCATACGAGCAGTACTTC	CAGGGPYEQYF
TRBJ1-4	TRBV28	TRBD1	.	TGTGCCAGCAGCGCTACACGACAGGGACGCCGTGAAAAACTGTTTTTT	CASSATRQGRREKLFF
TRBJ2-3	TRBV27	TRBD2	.	TGTGCCAGCAGGGGGACTAGCGGATTGGATACGCAGTATTTT	CASRGTSGLDTQYF
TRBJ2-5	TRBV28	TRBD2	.	TGTGCCAGCAGTTTAGAACTAGCGGGAACGGGGGAGCAGTACTTC	CASSLELAGTGEQYF
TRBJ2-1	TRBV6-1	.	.	TGTGCCAGCAGTTTACACAATGAGCAGTTCTTC	CASSLHNEQFF
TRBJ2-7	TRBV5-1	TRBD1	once	TGCGCCAGCAGCTCGGGGACAGTTCTTCACGAGCAGTACTTC	CASSSGTVLHEQYF